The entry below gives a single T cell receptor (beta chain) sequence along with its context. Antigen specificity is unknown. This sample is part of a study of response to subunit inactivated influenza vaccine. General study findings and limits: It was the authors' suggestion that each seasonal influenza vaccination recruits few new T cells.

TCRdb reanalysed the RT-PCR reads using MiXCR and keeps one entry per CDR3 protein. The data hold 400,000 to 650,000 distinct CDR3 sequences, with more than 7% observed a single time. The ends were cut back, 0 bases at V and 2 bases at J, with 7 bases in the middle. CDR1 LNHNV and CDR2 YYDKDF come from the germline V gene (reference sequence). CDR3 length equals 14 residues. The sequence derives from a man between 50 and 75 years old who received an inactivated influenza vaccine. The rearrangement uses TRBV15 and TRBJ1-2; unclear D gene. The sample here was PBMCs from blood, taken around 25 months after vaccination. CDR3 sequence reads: CATSRDLQNYGYTF. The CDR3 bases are TGTGCCACCAGCAGAGATCTCCAGAACTATGGCTACACCTTC.